Below are 16 T cell receptor beta chains sequenced from a single sample in a study of shared clonotypes between healthy human individuals. The assay was immunoSEQ multiplex PCR, and TCRdb's table has in-frame clones only and misses some. Among hundreds of thousands of clones listed, 92% were seen once. Naive CD8 isolation took CD45RO-negative cells positively selected for CCR7 and excluded terminally differentiated effector memory CD45RA+ cells. The sequenced sample was naive CD8+ T cells sorted from blood. Source of these receptors: a man aged 30-40 years in good health.

The V and J genes are TRBV29-1 and TRBJ2-1; D tentatively fits TRBD1 or TRBD2 (5 bases each). CDR1 is SQVTM, CDR2 ANQGSEA, per germline. V was pared by 7 bases and J by 2 bases, with 18 bases between. The CDR3 sequence is 15 residues long. CDR3 sequence (DNA): TGCAGCGCCCTGGGACCGCCTTGGACCTACAATGAGCAGTTCTTC. It translates to CSALGPPWTYNEQFF.

The rearrangement joins TRBV7-4 to TRBJ2-3; maybe TRBD2 (5 bases). The CDR3 loop spans 13 amino acids. Germline assignment: CDR1 SGHVT and CDR2 SQSDAQ. The germline V and J ends were trimmed by 3 bases and 6 bases, with 10 bases remaining between them. The CDR3 region has the DNA TGTGCCAGCAGCTTTCCCGGGATGGATACGCAGTATTTT. Its translation: CASSFPGMDTQYF.

This chain uses TRBV7-6 with TRBJ2-1; the match to TRBD2 covers 11 bases. The CDR3 covers 17 residues. Unmatched junction bases numbered 12, after V lost 2 bases and J lost 9 bases. Germline lookup yields CDR1 SGHVS and CDR2 FNYEAQ. In nucleotides, the CDR3 is TGTGCCAGCAGCTTATTGGCCGAACTAGCGGGAGAAGGTGAGCAGTTCTTC. This gives the protein CASSLLAELAGEGEQFF.

The chain combines TRBV4-1 with TRBJ2-1, with 11 nucleotides matching TRBD1. This CDR3 is built from 15 residues. Germline V gene sequence: CDR1 MGHRA, CDR2 YSYEKL. Trimming cost V 3 bases and J 5 bases; bases outside gene matches: 3. The CDR3 reads CASSHGTGGNNEQFF. Written as DNA, the CDR3 is TGCGCCAGCAGCCACGGGACAGGGGGGAACAATGAGCAGTTCTTC.

The CDR3 reads CASTDGNEQFF. The DNA for the CDR3 is TGCGCCAGCACAGACGGGAATGAGCAGTTCTTC. This rearrangement joins TRBV10-2 to TRBJ2-1, with D unresolved. The CDR3 runs 11 residues. The V end lost 7 bases, the J end lost 7 bases, and 8 bases lay between the germline ends. Germline assignment: CDR1 WSHSY and CDR2 SAAADI.

The CDR3 nucleotides are TGTGCCAGCAGCTTTCCTATCAGCGGGGGCGGCGGGGAGCTGTTTTTT. Protein: CASSFPISGGGGELFF. This chain uses TRBV5-5 with TRBJ2-2; 8 nucleotides agree with TRBD2. J gave up 7 bases and V 2 bases, and 10 bases lay outside the gene matches. The germline gives CDR1 SGHKS, CDR2 YYEKEE (reference sequence). This CDR3 spans 16 amino acids. Full variable domain (missing parts from reference TRBV5-5 and TRBJ2-2): DAGVTQSPTHLIKTRGQQVTLRCSPISGHKSVSWYQQVLGQGPQFIFQYYEKEERGRGNFPDRFSARQFPNYSSELNVNALLLGDSALYLCASSFPISGGGGELFFGEGSRLTVL.

The gene calls are TRBV7-9 and TRBJ2-7; unclear D gene. V lost 5 bases to trimming and J lost 9 bases, with 17 bases between them. The CDR3 covers 13 residues. Germline lookup yields CDR1 SEHNR and CDR2 FQNEAQ (reference sequence). CDR3 sequence (DNA): TGTGCCAGCAGCAGCCTGATAAACAAGAGGCAGTACTTC. It translates to CASSSLINKRQYF.

The chain combines TRBV28 with TRBJ2-6; D remains unclear. Trimming left V 4 bases short and J 2 bases short, with 0 bases between. CDR1 MDHEN and CDR2 SYDVKM come from the germline V gene. CDR3 size: 12 residues. CDR3 coding DNA: TGTGCCAGCAGTTCTGGGGCCAACGTCCTGACTTTC. It yields the protein CASSSGANVLTF.

V and J are TRBV7-6 and TRBJ2-1, with TRBD2 matching over 8 bases. Germline V CDR1 and CDR2: SGHVS, FNYEAQ. The CDR3 has 21 residues. V lost 6 bases to trimming and J lost 0 bases; unmatched junction nucleotides: 22. CDR3 loop: CASSYTRRAPQGTSSYNEQFF. CDR3 DNA: TGTGCCAGCAGTTATACGCGCCGGGCGCCGCAGGGGACTAGCTCCTACAATGAGCAGTTCTTC.

The chain recombines TRBV27 with TRBJ2-7, with D perhaps assigned TRBD1 or TRBD2 (5 bases each). The length of the CDR3 is 15 residues. V dropped 2 bases and J dropped 3 bases, with 14 bases sitting between them. Germline CDR1 MNHEY, CDR2 SMNVEV (reference sequence). The CDR3 reads CASSLGGNQLYEQYF. CDR3 DNA sequence: TGTGCCAGCAGTTTAGGGGGAAATCAGCTCTACGAGCAGTACTTC.

V and J are TRBV10-3 and TRBJ1-2, with 11 bases identical to TRBD1. The trim removed 10 bases at V and 4 bases at J, leaving 5 bases unmatched. CDR1 ENHRY and CDR2 SYGVKD come from the germline V gene. This CDR3 has 13 amino acids. The CDR3 reads CASGQGAGYGYTF. The CDR3 coding sequence is TGTGCCAGCGGACAGGGGGCGGGCTATGGCTACACCTTC.

The V call is TRBV27, the J call TRBJ1-2, with D possibly being TRBD1 (5 bases). The CDR3 runs 11 residues. From germline, CDR1 is MNHEY and CDR2 SMNVEV (reference sequence). The ends were cut back, 6 bases at V and 5 bases at J, with 7 bases in the middle. The CDR3 here is CASRGPYGYTF. Written as DNA, the CDR3 is TGTGCCAGCAGGGGACCTTATGGCTACACCTTC.

This chain connects TRBV6-6 to TRBJ2-7, with 7 bases identical to TRBD1. Germline-derived CDR1 and CDR2 are MNHNY and SVGAGI (reference sequence). After removal of 6 bases from V and 1 base from J, the junction contained 6 bases not matched to a gene. The CDR3 loop spans 14 amino acids. CDR3 amino acids: CASRGTGESYEQYF. The CDR3 DNA is TGTGCCAGCAGAGGAACAGGGGAATCCTACGAGCAGTACTTC.

A remark on this clone: The sample carries other DNA sequences with the same CDR3. J is TRBJ1-5 and V is TRBV27; TRBD1 matches at 12 bases. Per the germline V gene, CDR1 is MNHEY and CDR2 is SMNVEV (reference sequence). The CDR3 spans 15 residues. The J segment lost 5 bases and the V segment lost 5 bases, leaving 4 bases of the junction unmatched. CDR3 amino acids: CASSLGTGGHQPQHF. The CDR3 DNA is TGTGCCAGCAGTCTAGGGACAGGGGGCCATCAGCCCCAGCATTTT.

The chain carries TRBV5-1 and TRBJ2-7; 7 bases line up with TRBD1. Germline CDR1 reads SGHRS; CDR2 reads YFSETQ. This CDR3 contains 15 residues. The V and J ends lost 4 bases and 7 bases, in that order; junction bases with no gene match: 14. CDR3 sequence (DNA): TGCGCCAGCAGCGACCGGACAGGAGTCCTAGGGGAGCAGTACTTC. This gives the protein CASSDRTGVLGEQYF.

V usage is TRBV10-1 and J usage is TRBJ2-1; 7 bases map to TRBD2. The V gene's germline CDR1 is WNHNN and CDR2 SYGVQD (reference sequence). The CDR3 is made up of 13 amino acids. Unmatched junction bases numbered 4, after V lost 9 bases and J lost 2 bases. CDR3 sequence reads: CARKLAPYNEQFF. CDR3 in DNA: TGCGCCAGGAAACTAGCGCCCTACAATGAGCAGTTCTTC.